This note documents a single TCR beta chain sequence. The CDR3 spans 12 residues. Trimming took 3 bases from V and 2 from J, leaving 4 bases between them. Germline CDR1 is WSHSY and CDR2 is SAAADI. These data are taken from a study of control samples from healthy donors and cancer patients. The table came from immunoSEQ multiplex PCR; TCRdb's copy has only in-frame clones and leaves some out. This sample yields approximately 120,000 clones, of which 85% to 95% are seen a single time; roughly 0.54% belongs to the top ten. The sample consisted of PBMCs. The chain recombines TRBV10-2 with TRBJ1-2; D unclear. This sequence originates from a man older than 75 with head and neck cancer. CDR3 protein: CASSDSNYGYTF. CDR3 DNA: TGCGCCAGCAGTGACAGCAACTATGGCTACACCTTC.